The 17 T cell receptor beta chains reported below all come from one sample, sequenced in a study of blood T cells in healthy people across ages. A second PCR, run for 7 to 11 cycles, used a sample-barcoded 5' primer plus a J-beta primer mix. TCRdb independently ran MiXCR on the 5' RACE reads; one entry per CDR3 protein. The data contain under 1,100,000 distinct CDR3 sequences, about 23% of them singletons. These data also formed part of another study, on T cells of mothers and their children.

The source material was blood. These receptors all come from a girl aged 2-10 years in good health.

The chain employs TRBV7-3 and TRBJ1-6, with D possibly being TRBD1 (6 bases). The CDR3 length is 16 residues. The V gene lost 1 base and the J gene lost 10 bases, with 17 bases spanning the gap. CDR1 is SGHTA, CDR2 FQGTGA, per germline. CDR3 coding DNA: TGTGCCAGCAGCTTAAATCATGGGGGCTGGGGCTCACCCCTCCACTTT. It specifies CASSLNHGGWGSPLHF.

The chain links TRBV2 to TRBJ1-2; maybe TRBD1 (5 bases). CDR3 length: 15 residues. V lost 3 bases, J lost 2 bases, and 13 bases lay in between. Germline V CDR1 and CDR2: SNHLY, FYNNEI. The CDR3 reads CASSESKGINYGYTF. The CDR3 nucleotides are TGTGCCAGCAGTGAGAGTAAGGGGATAAACTATGGCTACACCTTC. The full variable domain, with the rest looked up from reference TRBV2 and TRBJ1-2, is EPEVTQTPSHQVTQMGQEVILRCVPISNHLYFYWYRQILGQKVEFLVSFYNNEISEKSEIFDDQFSVERPDGSNFTLKIRSTKLEDSAMYFCASSESKGINYGYTFGSGTRLTVV.

Written as DNA, the CDR3 is TGCAGTGCTATCGGCTCCTACAATGAGCAGTTCTTC. This codes for CSAIGSYNEQFF. The rearrangement uses TRBV20-1 and TRBJ2-1; the D is unclear. The germline gives CDR1 DFQATT, CDR2 SNEGSKA (reference sequence). Trimming pared 4 bases from V and 0 bases from J, leaving 4 bases between. This CDR3 spans 12 amino acids.

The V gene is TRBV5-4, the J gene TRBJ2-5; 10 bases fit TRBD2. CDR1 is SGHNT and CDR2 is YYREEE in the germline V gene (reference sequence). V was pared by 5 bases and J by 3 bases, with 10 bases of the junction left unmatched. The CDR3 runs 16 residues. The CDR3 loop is CASSRAVLAGEETQYF. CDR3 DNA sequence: TGTGCCAGCAGTCGTGCCGTCCTAGCGGGGGAAGAGACCCAGTACTTC. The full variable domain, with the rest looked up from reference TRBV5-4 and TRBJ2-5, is ETGVTQSPTHLIKTRGQQVTLRCSSQSGHNTVSWYQQALGQGPQFIFQYYREEENGRGNFPPRFSGLQFPNYSSELNVNALELDDSALYLCASSRAVLAGEETQYFGPGTRLLVL.

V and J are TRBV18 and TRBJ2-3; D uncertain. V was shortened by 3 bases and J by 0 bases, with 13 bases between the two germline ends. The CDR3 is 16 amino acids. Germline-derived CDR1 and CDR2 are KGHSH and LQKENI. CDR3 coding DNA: TGTGCCAGCTCACCCCTCAGGACCACGAGCACAGATACGCAGTATTTT. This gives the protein CASSPLRTTSTDTQYF.

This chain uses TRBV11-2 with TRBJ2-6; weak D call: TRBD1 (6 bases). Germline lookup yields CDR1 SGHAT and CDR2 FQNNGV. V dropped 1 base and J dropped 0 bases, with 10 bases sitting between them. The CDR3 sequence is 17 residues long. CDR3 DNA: TGTGCCAGCAGCTTAGTAGTCAGGGGCTCTGGGGCCAACGTCCTGACTTTC. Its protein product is CASSLVVRGSGANVLTF.

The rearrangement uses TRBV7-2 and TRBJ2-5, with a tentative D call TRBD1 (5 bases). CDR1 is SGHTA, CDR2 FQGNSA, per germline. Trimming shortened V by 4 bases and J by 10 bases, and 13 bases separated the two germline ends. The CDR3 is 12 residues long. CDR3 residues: CASSYLSRDQYF. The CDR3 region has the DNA TGTGCCAGCAGCTATCTTAGCAGGGACCAGTACTTC.

The CDR3 is CASSLAWTSGGADLYEQYF. In DNA, the CDR3 is TGTGCCAGCAGCTTAGCGTGGACTAGCGGGGGGGCGGACCTCTACGAGCAGTACTTC. J is TRBJ2-5 and V is TRBV7-8, with TRBD2 identical over 15 bases. The closer fit of TRBJ2-7 to the DNA end suggests the J call may be wrong. Germline V lookup: CDR1 SGHVS, CDR2 FQNEAQ. This CDR3 is 19 amino acids long.

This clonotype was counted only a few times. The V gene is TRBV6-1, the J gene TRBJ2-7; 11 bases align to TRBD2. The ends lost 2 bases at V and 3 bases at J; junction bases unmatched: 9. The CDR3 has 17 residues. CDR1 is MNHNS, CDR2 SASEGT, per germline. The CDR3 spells CASSESILAGAYYEQYF. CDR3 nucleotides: TGTGCCAGCAGTGAATCAATACTAGCGGGGGCCTACTACGAGCAGTACTTC.

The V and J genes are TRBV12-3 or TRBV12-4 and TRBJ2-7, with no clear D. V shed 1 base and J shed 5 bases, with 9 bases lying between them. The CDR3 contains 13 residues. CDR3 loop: CASSLVEENEQYF. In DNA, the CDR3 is TGTGCCAGCAGTTTAGTCGAGGAGAACGAGCAGTACTTC.

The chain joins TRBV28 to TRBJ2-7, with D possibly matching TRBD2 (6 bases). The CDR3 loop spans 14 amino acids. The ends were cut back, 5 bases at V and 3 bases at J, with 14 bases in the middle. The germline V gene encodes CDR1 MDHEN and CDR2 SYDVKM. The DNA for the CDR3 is TGTGCCAGCAGTCTACTAGCTCAAGACTACGAGCAGTACTTC. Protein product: CASSLLAQDYEQYF.

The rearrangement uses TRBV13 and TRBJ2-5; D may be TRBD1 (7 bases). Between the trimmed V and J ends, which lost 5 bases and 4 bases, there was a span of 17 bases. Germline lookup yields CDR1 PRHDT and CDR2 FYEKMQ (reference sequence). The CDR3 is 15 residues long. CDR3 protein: CASSDDQGDLETQYF. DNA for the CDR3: TGTGCCAGCAGCGATGACCAGGGGGACTTAGAGACCCAGTACTTC.

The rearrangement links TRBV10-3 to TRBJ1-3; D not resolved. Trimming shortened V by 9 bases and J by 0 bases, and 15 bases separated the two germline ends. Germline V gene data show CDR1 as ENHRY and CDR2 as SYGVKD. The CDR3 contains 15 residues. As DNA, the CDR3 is TGTGCCATGGGCAGCGGCCTGACCTCTGGAAACACCATATATTTT. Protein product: CAMGSGLTSGNTIYF.

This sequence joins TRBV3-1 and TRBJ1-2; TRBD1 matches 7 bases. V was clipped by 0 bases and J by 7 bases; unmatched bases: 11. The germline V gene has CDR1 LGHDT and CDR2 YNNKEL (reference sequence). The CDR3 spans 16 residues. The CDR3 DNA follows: TGTGCCAGCAGCCAAGATCTGGAGGGGGCGTTGAGTGGCTACACCTTC. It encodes CASSQDLEGALSGYTF. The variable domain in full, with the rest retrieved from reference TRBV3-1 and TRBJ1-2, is DTAVSQTPKYLVTQMGNDKSIKCEQNLGHDTMYWYKQDSKKFLKIMFSYNNKELIINETVPNRFSPKSPDKAHLNLHINSLELGDSAVYFCASSQDLEGALSGYTFGSGTRLTVV.

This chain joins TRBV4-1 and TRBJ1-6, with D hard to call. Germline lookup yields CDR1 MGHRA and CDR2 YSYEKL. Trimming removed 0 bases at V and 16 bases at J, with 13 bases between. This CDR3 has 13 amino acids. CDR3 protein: CASSQDIPGQLHF. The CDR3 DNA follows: TGCGCCAGCAGCCAAGATATCCCCGGTCAACTCCACTTT.

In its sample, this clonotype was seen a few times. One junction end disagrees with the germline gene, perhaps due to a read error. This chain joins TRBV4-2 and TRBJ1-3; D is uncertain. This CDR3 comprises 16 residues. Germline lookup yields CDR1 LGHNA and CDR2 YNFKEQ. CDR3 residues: CASSQDRRVGGNTVYF. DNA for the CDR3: TGTGCCAGCAGCCAGGATAGGAGGGTGGGTGGAAACACCGTATATTTT.

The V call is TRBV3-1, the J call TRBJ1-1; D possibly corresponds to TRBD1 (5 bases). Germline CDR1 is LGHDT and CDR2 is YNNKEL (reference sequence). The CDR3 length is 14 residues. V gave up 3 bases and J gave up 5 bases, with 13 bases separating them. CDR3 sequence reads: CASSHRPWGTEAFF. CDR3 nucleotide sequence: TGTGCCAGCAGCCACCGGCCGTGGGGGACTGAAGCTTTCTTT.